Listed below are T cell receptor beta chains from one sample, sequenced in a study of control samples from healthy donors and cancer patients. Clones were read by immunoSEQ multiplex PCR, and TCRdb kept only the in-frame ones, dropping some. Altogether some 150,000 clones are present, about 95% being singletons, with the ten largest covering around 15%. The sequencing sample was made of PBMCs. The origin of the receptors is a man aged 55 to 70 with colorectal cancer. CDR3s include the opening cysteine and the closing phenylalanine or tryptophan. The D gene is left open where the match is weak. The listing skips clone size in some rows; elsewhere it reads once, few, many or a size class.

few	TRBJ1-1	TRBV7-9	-	TGTGCCAGCAGCTTAGACAGCAGGGGAACTGAAGCTTTCTTT	CASSLDSRGTEAFF
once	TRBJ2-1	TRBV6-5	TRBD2	TGTGCCAGCAGTAGGAACGGACTAGCAGGCAATGAGCAGTTCTTC	CASSRNGLAGNEQFF
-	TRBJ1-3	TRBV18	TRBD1	TGTGCCAGCTCATTTTTGCCCGGGACAGGGGACTCATTTGGAAACACCATATATTTT	CASSFLPGTGDSFGNTIYF
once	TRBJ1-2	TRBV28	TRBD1	TGTGCCAGCAGTACTTATCCGGGACAGGGGGCAGGGGGCTACACCTTC	CASSTYPGQGAGGYTF
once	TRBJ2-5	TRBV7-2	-	TGTGCCAGCAGCCCAACCCAAGGACCCCAAGAGACCCAGTACTTC	CASSPTQGPQETQYF
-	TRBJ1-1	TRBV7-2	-	TGTGCCAGCAGCTCCGGGCCTCTACCCACTGAAGCTTTCTTT	CASSSGPLPTEAFF
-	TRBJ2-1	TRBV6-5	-	TGTGCCAGCAGTTACGCCCTAGCCAGCTCCTACAATGAGCAGTTCTTC	CASSYALASSYNEQFF
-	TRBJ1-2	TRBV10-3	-	TGTGCCATCAGTGACTCAGGGGAACATGGCTACACCTTC	CAISDSGEHGYTF
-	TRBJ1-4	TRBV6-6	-	TGTGCCAGCAGTTTACTAAGAGCAACTAATGAAAAACTGTTTTTT	CASSLLRATNEKLFF
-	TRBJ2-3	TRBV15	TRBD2	TGTGCCACCAGCAGCCCCCCCAGGACTAGCTTCTCGACCACAGATACGCAGTATTTT	CATSSPPRTSFSTTDTQYF
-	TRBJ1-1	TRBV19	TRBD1	TGTGCCAGTAGTCCTGGACAGGGGCCATGGGCTGAAGCTTTCTTT	CASSPGQGPWAEAFF
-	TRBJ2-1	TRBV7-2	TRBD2	TGTGCCAGCAGCTTACTAGCGGGGTCCGATGAGCAGTTCTTC	CASSLLAGSDEQFF
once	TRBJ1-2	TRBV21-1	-	TGTGCCAGCAGCAAAGATACCAGTCTACAATTCTATGGCTACACCTTC	CASSKDTSLQFYGYTF
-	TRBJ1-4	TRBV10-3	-	TGTGCCATCAGCGACCCCCGGACAGTGGGGAATGAAAAACTGTTTTTT	CAISDPRTVGNEKLFF
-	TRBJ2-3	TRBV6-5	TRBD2	TGTGCCAGCAGGGTAGCGGGGGGGAGCACAGATACGCAGTATTTT	CASRVAGGSTDTQYF
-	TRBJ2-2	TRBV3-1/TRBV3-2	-	TGTGCCAGCAGCCGCTCCGACACCGGGGAGCTGTTTTTT	CASSRSDTGELFF
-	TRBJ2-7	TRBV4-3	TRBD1	TGCGCCAGCAGCCAAGATCCCACAGGGGGCGGGCAGTACTTC	CASSQDPTGGGQYF
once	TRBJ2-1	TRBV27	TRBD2	TGTGCCAGCAGTTCATTGACTAGCGGGGGCCGAAGCTCCTACAATGAGCAGTTCTTC	CASSSLTSGGRSSYNEQFF
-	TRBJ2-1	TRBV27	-	TGTGCCAGCAGTTTAGGACGTCACAATGAGCAGTTCTTC	CASSLGRHNEQFF
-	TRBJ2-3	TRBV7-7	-	TGTGCCAGCAGCCCATTGGAGAGTAGGGCAAATACGCAGTATTTT	CASSPLESRANTQYF
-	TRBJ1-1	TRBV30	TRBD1	TGTGCCTGCAAAGGACAGGGGAACACTGAAGCTTTCTTT	CACKGQGNTEAFF
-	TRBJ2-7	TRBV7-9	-	TGTGCCAGCAGCTTAGAACTCAGCGCCTACGAGCAGTACTTC	CASSLELSAYEQYF
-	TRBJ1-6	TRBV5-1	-	TGCGCCAGCAGCTTGGCAGGGGCCGGTAATTCACCCCTCCACTTT	CASSLAGAGNSPLHF
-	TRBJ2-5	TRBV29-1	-	TGCAGCGGAGGGCAGGGGACGAAGACCCAGTACTTC	CSGGQGTKTQYF
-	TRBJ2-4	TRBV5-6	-	TGTGCCAGCAGCTTCCTCGACCTAGCCAAAAACATTCAGTACTTC	CASSFLDLAKNIQYF
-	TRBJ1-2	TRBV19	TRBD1	TGTGCCAGTAGTAATCGACAGGGCACGTATGGCTACACCTTC	CASSNRQGTYGYTF
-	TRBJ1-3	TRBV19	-	TGTGCCAGTAGTATGGGGCGCTCTGGAAACACCATATATTTT	CASSMGRSGNTIYF
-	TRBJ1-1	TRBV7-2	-	TGTGCCAGCAGCTTACAAGTTAACACTGAAGCTTTCTTT	CASSLQVNTEAFF
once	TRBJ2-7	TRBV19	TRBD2	TGTGCCAGTAGTTCGGGACTAGCGGGGGTCGAGCAGTACTTC	CASSSGLAGVEQYF
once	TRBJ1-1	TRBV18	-	TGTGCCAGCTCACCACAGGGGGACACTGAAGCTTTCTTT	CASSPQGDTEAFF
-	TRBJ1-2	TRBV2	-	TGTGCCAGCAGTGAGTGGAGGGGAACGAAGGATGGCTACACCTTC	CASSEWRGTKDGYTF
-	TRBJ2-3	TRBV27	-	TGTGCCAGCAGTTTGTCTCTCCCAAGCACAGATACGCAGTATTTT	CASSLSLPSTDTQYF
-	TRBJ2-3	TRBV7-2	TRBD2	TGTGCCAGCAGCTTAGCCAGCGGGGCCGCGGATACGCAGTATTTT	CASSLASGAADTQYF
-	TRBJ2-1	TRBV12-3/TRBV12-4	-	TGTGCCAGCAGAGGACCCACCTATGAGCAGTTCTTC	CASRGPTYEQFF
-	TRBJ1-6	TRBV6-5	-	TGTGCCAGCAGTTACTTCAGCCGTACCTATAATTCACCCCTCCACTTT	CASSYFSRTYNSPLHF
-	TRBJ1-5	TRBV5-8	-	TGTGCCAGCAGCTTGACCGGCAATCAGCCCCAGCATTTT	CASSLTGNQPQHF
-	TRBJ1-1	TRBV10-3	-	TGTGCCATCAGTGATGGACACCGGCTTAACACTGAAGCTTTCTTT	CAISDGHRLNTEAFF
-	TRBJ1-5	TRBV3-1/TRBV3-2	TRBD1	TGTGCCAGCAGCCAAGGTGCGGGACAGGGCAATCAGCCCCAGCATTTT	CASSQGAGQGNQPQHF
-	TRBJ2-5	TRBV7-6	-	TGTGCCAGCAGCTTAGGCCCAGGGGAAGAGACCCAGTACTTC	CASSLGPGEETQYF
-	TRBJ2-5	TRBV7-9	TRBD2	TGTGCCAGCAGCCCTAGCGGGGGGGCCCTAGAGACCCAGTACTTC	CASSPSGGALETQYF
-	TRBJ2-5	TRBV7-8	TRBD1	TGTGCCAGCAGCTTAGCCCGGGACAGAGGGGAGACCCAGTACTTC	CASSLARDRGETQYF
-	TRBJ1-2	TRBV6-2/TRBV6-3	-	TGTGCCAGCAGTGACGGTGGTCCTATTTATGGCTACACCTTC	CASSDGGPIYGYTF
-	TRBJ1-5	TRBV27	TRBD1	TGTGCCAGCAGTCCCCTCCGACAGGGTGGGTTTCAGCCCCAGCATTTT	CASSPLRQGGFQPQHF
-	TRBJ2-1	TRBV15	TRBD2	TGTGCCACCAGCAGCTCGGGGGGCTACAATGAGCAGTTCTTC	CATSSSGGYNEQFF
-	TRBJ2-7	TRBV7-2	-	TGTGCCAGCAGCTTCCAGGGGTACGAGCAGTACTTC	CASSFQGYEQYF
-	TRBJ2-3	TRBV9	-	TGTGCCAGCAGCGCAGGACGGAGCACAGATACGCAGTATTTT	CASSAGRSTDTQYF
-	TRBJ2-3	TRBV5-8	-	TGTGCCAGCAGCTTGCGGCCGGCAGTGTCAGATACGCAGTATTTT	CASSLRPAVSDTQYF
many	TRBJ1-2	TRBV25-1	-	TGTGCCAGCAGTGAAACTGGGGACGGCTACACCTTC	CASSETGDGYTF
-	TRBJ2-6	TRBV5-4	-	TGTGCCAGCAGCTTGAAAGTATCCCACTCTGGGGCCAACGTCCTGACTTTC	CASSLKVSHSGANVLTF
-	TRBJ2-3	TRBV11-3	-	TGTGCCAGCAGCTTAGCGGATTCCGGAACCCAGTATTTT	CASSLADSGTQYF
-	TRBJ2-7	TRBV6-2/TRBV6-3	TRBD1	TGTGCCAGCAGTTACCCGGACAGGAGCTCCTACGAGCAGTACTTC	CASSYPDRSSYEQYF
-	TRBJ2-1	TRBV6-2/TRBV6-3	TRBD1	TGTGCCAGCAGTCGTATCCTTGGAAGCGGGACAGGGGGTATCAATGAGCAGTTCTTC	CASSRILGSGTGGINEQFF
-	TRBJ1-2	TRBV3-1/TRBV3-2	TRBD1	TGTGCCAGCAGCCAGGGCCCACAGGGGGTGAGCCATGGCTACACCTTC	CASSQGPQGVSHGYTF
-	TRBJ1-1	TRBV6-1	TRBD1	TGTGCCAGCAGTGACGGGGACAGGGCCGATGAAGCTTTCTTT	CASSDGDRADEAFF
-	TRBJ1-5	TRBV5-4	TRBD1	TGTGCCAGCAGTACAGCGGGACAGCCTAATCAGCCCCAGCATTTT	CASSTAGQPNQPQHF
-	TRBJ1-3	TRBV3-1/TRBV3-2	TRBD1	TGTGCCAGCAGCCGCTTATCCGGGGGGACAGGGGGTCCCTCTGGAAACACCATATATTTT	CASSRLSGGTGGPSGNTIYF